This entry lists 21 T cell receptor beta chains sequenced from one sample in a study of cytomegalovirus exposure and HLA in healthy donors. In the PCR, 60 Vbeta and 13 Jbeta primers were used. The data were produced by immunoSEQ multiplex PCR, yet TCRdb's version contains in-frame clones alone and is incomplete. The table lists approximately 100,000 clones, around 73% of them singletons. Material for sequencing was PBMCs. The receptors were sampled from a female donor in good health and CMV-seronegative.

This clone has a single count. This chain's CDR3 is CASSSTGITDTQYF. CDR3 sequence (DNA): TGCGCCAGCAGTTCGACAGGGATCACAGATACGCAGTATTTT. V gene TRBV10-1 combines with J gene TRBJ2-3, with 7 nucleotides matching TRBD1. Per the germline V gene, CDR1 is WNHNN and CDR2 is SYGVQD (reference sequence). This CDR3 spans 14 amino acids. The V gene end was trimmed by 5 bases and the J gene end by 2 bases; junction bases not matched to a gene: 4.

This clone has just a few counts. V usage is TRBV9 and J usage is TRBJ2-3; 10 nucleotides align to TRBD2. This CDR3 has 18 residues. Unmatched junction bases numbered 11, after V lost 0 bases and J lost 4 bases. The germline gives CDR1 SGDLS, CDR2 YYNGEE. For the CDR3, the DNA is TGTGCCAGCAGCGTAGCAGCGGGAGGGCCGATAAGCTCAGATACGCAGTATTTT. It codes for CASSVAAGGPISSDTQYF.

J is TRBJ1-4 and V is TRBV5-1, with TRBD1 as a possible D gene (6 bases). Germline-derived CDR1 and CDR2 are SGHRS and YFSETQ. The CDR3 runs 14 residues. V was pared by 4 bases and J by 4 bases, with 11 bases between. This CDR3 reads CASSPDSHNEKLFF. CDR3 bases: TGCGCCAGCAGCCCGGACAGCCATAATGAAAAACTGTTTTTT.

The chain couples TRBV5-4 to TRBJ2-7; a weak D match, TRBD2 (7 bases). This CDR3 spans 14 amino acids. V was shortened by 6 bases and J by 5 bases, with 18 bases between the two germline ends. Germline CDR1 reads SGHNT; CDR2 reads YYREEE (reference sequence). The CDR3 region has the DNA TGTGCCAGCACCAAGGGGGGGGTAATGAACGAGCAGTACTTC. Protein: CASTKGGVMNEQYF. The whole variable domain, filled in from reference TRBV5-4 and TRBJ2-7, reads ETGVTQSPTHLIKTRGQQVTLRCSSQSGHNTVSWYQQALGQGPQFIFQYYREEENGRGNFPPRFSGLQFPNYSSELNVNALELDDSALYLCASTKGGVMNEQYFGPGTRLTVT.

This sequence joins TRBV25-1 and TRBJ1-3; weak D call: TRBD1 (6 bases). The CDR3 runs 15 residues. V shed 7 bases and J shed 4 bases, with 17 bases lying between them. CDR1 is MGHDK and CDR2 is SYGVNS in the germline V gene. CDR3 residues: CASIGTPDVGNTIYF. The CDR3 DNA sequence: TGTGCCAGCATAGGGACACCGGACGTCGGAAACACCATATATTTT.

The rearrangement joins TRBV9 to TRBJ2-2; D is possibly TRBD2 (5 bases). CDR3 length: 15 residues. Per the germline V gene, CDR1 is SGDLS and CDR2 is YYNGEE. V lost 1 base and J 2 bases, leaving 9 bases between the germline ends. CDR3 loop: CASSVSGFNTGELFF. As DNA, the CDR3 is TGTGCCAGCAGCGTAAGCGGATTCAACACCGGGGAGCTGTTTTTT.

The chain couples TRBV13 to TRBJ2-5; D unresolved. The end of the DNA aligns better with TRBJ2-7, so the J call may be wrong. CDR1 is PRHDT and CDR2 is FYEKMQ in the germline V gene (reference sequence). This CDR3 has 13 amino acids. CDR3 DNA: TGTGCCAGCAGCTTTGGGCTAGCCTACGAGCAGTACTTC. Translated, it gives CASSFGLAYEQYF.

Notes on this clone: An end of the junction does not agree with germline; a read error may underlie this. The rearrangement links TRBV29-1 to TRBJ1-2, with a tentative D call TRBD1 (5 bases). There are 14 residues in the CDR3. Germline-derived CDR1 and CDR2 are SQVTM and ANQGSEA. The chain's CDR3 is CSVDMFGQGRGYNF. CDR3 nucleotide sequence: TGCAGCGTTGATATGTTTGGCCAGGGCCGTGGCTACAACTTC. The complete variable domain, with remaining parts taken from reference TRBV29-1 and TRBJ1-2, reads SAVISQKPSRDICQRGTSLTIQCQVDSQVTMMFWYRQQPGQSLTLIATANQGSEATYESGFVIDKFPISRPNLTFSTLTVSNMSPEDSSIYLCSVDMFGQGRGYNFGSGTRLTVV.

This clone was observed a single time. The chain is built from TRBV9 and TRBJ2-2; a possible D gene is TRBD1 (5 bases). V lost 3 bases and J lost 4, with 13 bases in between. This CDR3 spans 15 amino acids. The germline CDR1 and CDR2 sequences are SGDLS and YYNGEE. Here the CDR3 reads CASSEGSHSTGELFF. The DNA of the CDR3 is TGTGCCAGCAGCGAGGGGTCCCATAGCACCGGGGAGCTGTTTTTT.

The rearrangement uses TRBV5-6 and TRBJ1-1, with D uncertain. Trimming stripped 0 bases from V and 6 bases from J, with 3 bases between. The CDR3 consists of 11 residues. Germline loops: CDR1 SGHDT, CDR2 YYEEEE. The CDR3 here is CASSLAAEAFF. The CDR3 nucleotides are TGTGCCAGCAGCTTGGCCGCTGAAGCTTTCTTT.

The V gene is TRBV15, the J gene TRBJ2-7, with a weak D call TRBD1 (7 bases). V lost 7 bases to trimming and J lost 6 bases, with 19 bases between them. This CDR3 contains 14 residues. Per the germline V gene, CDR1 is LNHNV and CDR2 is YYDKDF (reference sequence). CDR3 residues: CATTAGQGGTEQYF. CDR3 sequence (DNA): TGTGCCACCACGGCGGGTCAGGGGGGAACCGAGCAGTACTTC.

This clone turned up a few times. The chain recombines TRBV19 with TRBJ1-5; 7 nucleotides agree with TRBD1. V was pared by 3 bases and J by 6 bases, with 2 bases of the junction left unmatched. This CDR3 contains 13 residues. Germline assignment: CDR1 LNHDA and CDR2 SQIVND (reference sequence). The CDR3 bases are TGTGCCAGTAGTATTCAGGGGGGTCAGCCCCAGCATTTT. As protein: CASSIQGGQPQHF.

This rearrangement joins TRBV28 to TRBJ1-4, with TRBD1 as a possible D gene (6 bases). This CDR3 comprises 15 residues. The V gene's germline CDR1 is MDHEN and CDR2 SYDVKM. Trimming pared 5 bases from V and 8 bases from J, leaving 18 bases between. Written as DNA, the CDR3 is TGTGCCAGCAGTCCTAGTGGCAGGGGAGGGGAAAAACTGTTTTTT. Protein sequence: CASSPSGRGGEKLFF.

The V call is TRBV7-2, the J call TRBJ1-2; D might be TRBD1 (6 bases). The CDR3 extends over 14 amino acids. Germline CDR1 SGHTA, CDR2 FQGNSA. Trimming cost V 5 bases and J 2 bases, with 12 bases left between them. CDR3 DNA sequence: TGTGCCAGCAGCCCACATCAGGGGAACTATGGCTACACCTTC. This sequence encodes CASSPHQGNYGYTF.

The J gene is TRBJ2-1, the V gene TRBV2, with D perhaps TRBD1 (6 bases). Trimming pared 2 bases from V and 6 bases from J, leaving 17 bases between. CDR3 size: 16 residues. The germline gives CDR1 SNHLY, CDR2 FYNNEI. The CDR3: CASSERDNKVSNEQFF. CDR3 in DNA: TGTGCCAGCAGTGAACGGGACAACAAGGTCTCCAATGAGCAGTTCTTC.

The CDR3 loop reads CASSFGLAGVSTDTQYF. DNA for the CDR3: TGCGCCAGCAGCTTCGGACTAGCGGGAGTTAGCACAGATACGCAGTATTTT. This sequence joins TRBV5-1 and TRBJ2-3, with TRBD2 matching over 13 bases. Germline values: CDR1 SGHRS, CDR2 YFSETQ. This CDR3 comprises 17 residues. Germline trimming cut 2 bases from V and 0 bases from J; bases unmatched to any gene: 3.

This clone was observed a handful of times. The chain couples TRBV30 to TRBJ1-5; TRBD1 matches at 7 bases. The CDR3 extends over 14 amino acids. Germline values: CDR1 GTSNPN, CDR2 SVGIG (reference sequence). V lost 1 base and J lost 5; bases outside the gene matches: 5. The CDR3 DNA follows: TGTGCCTGGAGTGGAGGGACAGCCCATCAGCCCCAGCATTTT. Protein: CAWSGGTAHQPQHF.

Only a few counts were recorded for this clone. The chain couples TRBV30 to TRBJ2-7, with a possible D match to TRBD1 (5 bases). The CDR3 loop spans 14 amino acids. Looked up from germline, CDR1 is GTSNPN and CDR2 is SVGIG (reference sequence). The V end lost 1 base, the J end lost 2 bases, and 12 bases lay between the germline ends. The CDR3 sequence: CAWSARAGTYEQYF. DNA of the CDR3: TGTGCCTGGAGTGCACGGGCAGGGACCTACGAGCAGTACTTC. Filled out from reference TRBV30 and TRBJ2-7, the complete variable domain reads SQTIHQWPATLVQPVGSPLSLECTVEGTSNPNLYWYRQAAGRGLQLLFYSVGIGQISSEVPQNLSASRPQDRQFILSSKKLLLSDSGFYLCAWSARAGTYEQYFGPGTRLTVT.

The chain joins TRBV27 to TRBJ2-3, with a weak D call TRBD1 (6 bases). The CDR3 loop spans 15 amino acids. CDR1 is MNHEY, CDR2 SMNVEV, per germline (reference sequence). V was clipped by 3 bases and J by 2 bases, with 12 bases between them. The DNA of the CDR3 is TGTGCCAGCAGTTTCGAGGGACACAACACAGATACGCAGTATTTT. Translated, it gives CASSFEGHNTDTQYF.

The chain recombines TRBV2 with TRBJ2-2, with TRBD1 as a possible D gene (6 bases). The germline V and J ends were trimmed by 6 bases and 2 bases, with 7 bases remaining between them. CDR1 is SNHLY and CDR2 is FYNNEI in the germline V gene. The CDR3 contains 13 residues. The CDR3: CASRDRNTGELFF. CDR3 nucleotide sequence: TGTGCCAGCAGGGACAGAAACACCGGGGAGCTGTTTTTT.

This clone turned up a few times. The chain links TRBV5-1 to TRBJ1-6; 7 bases are shared with TRBD1. This CDR3 region has 14 residues. Germline-derived CDR1 and CDR2 are SGHRS and YFSETQ. Trimming took 0 bases from V and 9 from J; bases not matched to a gene: 3. The CDR3 sequence: CASSLEGQPSPLHF. The DNA of the CDR3 is TGCGCCAGCAGCTTGGAGGGACAGCCTTCACCCCTCCACTTT.